A single sample gave rise to the 7 T cell receptor beta chains below, sequenced in a study of blood T cell repertoires in COVID-19. Repertoires were generated with immunoSEQ multiplex PCR, while TCRdb's copy carries only in-frame clones and drops some. The sample holds some 150,000 clones, roughly 79% seen once. Material: peripheral blood. Receptors originate from a woman aged 60-75 years with active or convalescent COVID-19.

This clone was detected only once. This chain joins TRBV6-6 and TRBJ1-1; weak D call: TRBD1 (5 bases). V lost 2 bases, J lost 7 bases, and 11 bases lay in between. The CDR3 runs to 13 residues. Germline CDR1 MNHNY, CDR2 SVGAGI (reference sequence). CDR3 DNA sequence: TGTGCCAGCAGTTACGAGCGGGACTATGAAGCTTTCTTT. This sequence encodes CASSYERDYEAFF.

The table lists this clone with a count of one. V usage is TRBV29-1 and J usage is TRBJ2-2; possibly TRBD1 for D (6 bases). There are 16 residues in the CDR3. In germline, CDR1 is SQVTM, CDR2 ANQGSEA. The V end was cut by 7 bases, the J end by 0 bases, with 18 bases between. The CDR3 here is CSARVGAQSNTGELFF. The CDR3 DNA follows: TGCAGCGCTCGGGTGGGGGCCCAATCGAACACCGGGGAGCTGTTTTTT.

The V gene is TRBV27, the J gene TRBJ1-6; D possibly corresponds to TRBD1 (6 bases). V was cut by 5 bases and J by 9 bases, with 17 bases left in between. Germline V gene data show CDR1 as MNHEY and CDR2 as SMNVEV (reference sequence). This CDR3 has 15 amino acids. The CDR3: CASSTGGRRGSPLHF. The DNA of the CDR3 is TGTGCCAGCAGTACCGGGGGGCGCAGGGGTTCACCCCTCCACTTT.

The J gene is TRBJ1-5, the V gene TRBV18, with D perhaps matching TRBD1 (5 bases). Germline assignment: CDR1 KGHSH and CDR2 LQKENI. The germline V and J ends were trimmed by 6 bases and 5 bases, with 14 bases remaining between them. The length of the CDR3 is 14 residues. In DNA form, the CDR3 reads TGTGCCAGCTCTCGTGTGGGGGGTTATCAGCCCCAGCATTTT. Protein product: CASSRVGGYQPQHF.

The V call is TRBV27, the J call TRBJ2-1; 9 bases match TRBD1. The CDR3 contains 15 residues. CDR1 MNHEY and CDR2 SMNVEV come from the germline V gene (reference sequence). V lost 3 bases and J lost 7; bases outside the gene matches: 7. This chain's CDR3 is CASSLVQTGGNEQFF. The CDR3 DNA reads as TGTGCCAGCAGTTTGGTACAGACAGGGGGGAATGAGCAGTTCTTC.

This clone has more than one count but fewer than ten. J is TRBJ2-1 and V is TRBV9; TRBD2 matches 9 bases. This CDR3 region has 15 residues. Per germline, CDR1 SGDLS and CDR2 YYNGEE. V gave up 3 bases and J gave up 8 bases; unmatched junction bases: 9. The CDR3 DNA reads as TGTGCCAGCAGCGCGGGCAGCGGGGGGTACTATGAGCAGTTCTTC. Translation gives CASSAGSGGYYEQFF.

The chain links TRBV6-5 to TRBJ1-1; D is unresolved. V lost 4 bases to trimming and J lost 1 base, with 10 bases between them. Germline V CDR1 and CDR2: MNHEY, SVGAGI. CDR3 length equals 14 residues. The CDR3 is CASSSFSGNTEAFF. CDR3 DNA: TGTGCCAGCAGTTCTTTTTCAGGGAACACTGAAGCTTTCTTT.